These T cell receptor beta chains were read from a single sample in a study of blood T cell repertoires in COVID-19. Clones were sequenced by immunoSEQ multiplex PCR, and TCRdb holds only the in-frame ones, with some missing. The sample has over 45,000 clones; 65% to 90% are singletons. The specimen sequenced was peripheral blood. These receptor sequences come from a man in his forties with acute or convalescent COVID-19. Both conserved end residues are part of each CDR3. D genes are given only for firm matches. Not all rows give a size; the values are once, few, many and, for expanded clones, a class.

J	V	length	size	D	CDR3	DNA
TRBJ2-3	TRBV7-3	12	.	.	CASSQTGDTQYF	TGTGCCAGCAGCCAAACAGGGGATACGCAGTATTTT
TRBJ2-4	TRBV28	16	.	TRBD2	CASSLRRGVAKNIQYF	TGTGCCAGCAGTCTCCGACGGGGGGTAGCCAAAAACATTCAGTACTTC
TRBJ1-2	TRBV5-1	14	.	TRBD1	CASSLATGDYGYTF	TGCGCCAGCAGCTTGGCAACAGGGGACTATGGCTACACCTTC
TRBJ2-2	TRBV9	15	.	TRBD2	CASSVSGANTGELFF	TGTGCCAGCAGCGTTAGCGGGGCGAACACCGGGGAGCTGTTTTTT
TRBJ1-1	TRBV10-1	16	.	TRBD1	CASSAHRTGLNTEAFF	TGCGCCAGCAGTGCTCACAGGACAGGCTTGAACACTGAAGCTTTCTTT
TRBJ1-3	TRBV28	17	.	.	CASSFRRPGPDGNTIYF	TGTGCCAGCAGTTTTCGGCGGCCGGGTCCAGACGGAAACACCATATATTTT
TRBJ2-1	TRBV15	14	.	TRBD1	CATAGQGAGGEQFF	TGTGCCACCGCGGGACAGGGGGCGGGCGGTGAGCAGTTCTTC
TRBJ2-2	TRBV24-1	14	once	TRBD2	CATSVAAGTGELFF	TGTGCCACCAGTGTTGCAGCGGGGACCGGGGAGCTGTTTTTT
TRBJ1-2	TRBV3-1/TRBV3-2	16	.	TRBD1	CASSQGKGQGHYGYTF	TGTGCCAGCAGCCAAGGGAAAGGACAGGGACACTATGGCTACACCTTC
TRBJ2-5	TRBV10-3	13	.	TRBD1	CAISGQIDRGQYF	TGTGCCATCAGTGGGCAAATAGACAGGGGACAGTACTTC
TRBJ2-7	TRBV10-3	14	.	.	CAISESTGHYEQYF	TGTGCCATCAGTGAATCCACAGGGCACTACGAGCAGTACTTC
TRBJ2-3	TRBV2	12	.	.	CASMGGINTQYF	TGTGCCAGCATGGGGGGAATTAATACGCAGTATTTT
TRBJ1-2	TRBV30	13	.	.	CAWSDRALYGYTF	TGTGCCTGGAGTGACAGGGCCCTTTATGGCTACACCTTC
TRBJ1-1	TRBV5-1	13	.	TRBD1	CASSFGQGLEAFF	TGCGCCAGCAGCTTTGGACAGGGTCTTGAAGCTTTCTTT
TRBJ2-2	TRBV7-6	16	.	.	CASSPQGGIGTGELFF	TGTGCCAGCAGCCCGCAGGGGGGCATTGGCACCGGGGAGCTGTTTTTT
TRBJ2-2	TRBV19	15	.	TRBD1	CASTILRGRVGELFF	TGTGCCAGTACCATACTCAGGGGGCGGGTCGGGGAGCTGTTTTTT
TRBJ2-7	TRBV29-1	12	.	.	CSVEEDTYEQYF	TGCAGCGTTGAAGAGGACACCTACGAGCAGTACTTC
TRBJ2-7	TRBV6-6	14	.	.	CASNNGGPPAEQYF	TGTGCCAGCAACAATGGAGGGCCCCCGGCCGAGCAGTACTTC
TRBJ1-1	TRBV29-1	12	.	.	CSVDRAHTEAFF	TGCAGCGTTGACAGGGCGCACACTGAAGCTTTCTTT
TRBJ1-5	TRBV9	15	.	.	CASSVSPNSNQPQHF	TGTGCCAGCAGCGTAAGTCCTAATAGCAATCAGCCCCAGCATTTT
TRBJ2-2	TRBV30	15	.	.	CAWSVQGQNTGELFF	TGTGCCTGGAGTGTGCAGGGACAAAACACCGGGGAGCTGTTTTTT
TRBJ1-4	TRBV5-6	14	.	.	CASSPDRNKGKLFF	TGTGCCAGCAGCCCAGACAGGAACAAGGGAAAACTGTTTTTT
TRBJ2-3	TRBV19	14	.	.	CASTPPGGRNTQYF	TGTGCCAGTACCCCGCCGGGGGGCCGTAATACGCAGTATTTT
TRBJ2-7	TRBV4-1	15	.	TRBD2	CASSRGLAGSYEQYF	TGCGCCAGCAGCCGGGGACTAGCGGGGTCCTACGAGCAGTACTTC
TRBJ2-1	TRBV4-2	14	many	.	CASSPDSIYNEQFF	TGTGCCAGCAGCCCGGACTCAATCTACAATGAGCAGTTCTTC
TRBJ2-4	TRBV28	11	.	.	CASSTRDIQYF	TGTGCCAGCAGTACTAGGGACATTCAGTACTTC
TRBJ1-5	TRBV5-6	13	few	.	CASSFGPLDAQHF	TGTGCCAGCAGCTTTGGCCCCCTTGATGCCCAGCATTTT
TRBJ1-1	TRBV5-6	12	.	.	CASSWGGAAAFF	TGTGCCAGCAGCTGGGGGGGCGCTGCGGCTTTCTTT
TRBJ1-3	TRBV5-1	14	few	.	CASSSDSKGNTIYF	TGCGCCAGCAGCTCCGATAGTAAAGGAAACACCATATATTTT
TRBJ1-1	TRBV7-2	15	.	.	CASSLAGGHGTEAFF	TGTGCCAGCAGCTTAGCCGGGGGGCATGGCACTGAAGCTTTCTTT
TRBJ1-2	TRBV7-9	12	.	.	CASSQLVYGYTF	TGTGCCAGCAGCCAATTAGTCTATGGCTACACCTTC